These 24 T cell receptor beta chains were all obtained from the same sample, sequenced in a study of blood T cell repertoires in COVID-19. The data were produced by immunoSEQ multiplex PCR, yet TCRdb's version contains in-frame clones alone and is incomplete. The table lists about 130,000 clones, around 77% of them singletons. The sequenced material came from peripheral blood. These receptor sequences come from a human donor in a cohort sampled during active COVID-19.

The rearrangement uses TRBV19 and TRBJ1-5; 7 nucleotides line up with TRBD1. Germline V gene lookup returns CDR1 LNHDA and CDR2 SQIVND (reference sequence). The CDR3 covers 14 residues. V was pared by 5 bases and J by 7 bases, with 8 bases of the junction left unmatched. The CDR3 loop is CASSVDREKQPQHF. The CDR3 region has the DNA TGTGCCAGTAGTGTTGACAGGGAGAAGCAGCCCCAGCATTTT. The full variable domain, rest sourced from reference TRBV19 and TRBJ1-5, is DGGITQSPKYLFRKEGQNVTLSCEQNLNHDAMYWYRQDPGQGLRLIYYSQIVNDFQKGDIAEGYSVSREKKESFPLTVTSAQKNPTAFYLCASSVDREKQPQHFGDGTRLSIL.

The chain recombines TRBV27 with TRBJ1-5; 7 bases are shared with TRBD1. The J segment lost 3 bases and the V segment lost 4 bases, leaving 6 bases of the junction unmatched. This CDR3 is built from 15 residues. The V gene's germline CDR1 is MNHEY and CDR2 SMNVEV (reference sequence). The chain's CDR3 is CASSWDSLSNQPQHF. For the CDR3, the DNA is TGTGCCAGCAGTTGGGACAGTTTATCCAATCAGCCCCAGCATTTT.

J is TRBJ2-1 and V is TRBV14, with 10 bases lining up with TRBD1. The CDR3 extends over 15 amino acids. Germline CDR1 is SGHDN and CDR2 is FVKESK. With 4 bases clipped from V and 2 bases from J, the junction kept 2 bases outside the gene matches. CDR3 residues: CASSPGQGPYNEQFF. The DNA of the CDR3 is TGTGCCAGCAGCCCGGGACAGGGGCCCTACAATGAGCAGTTCTTC.

V is TRBV18 and J is TRBJ1-1, with a tentative D call TRBD1 (5 bases). The length of the CDR3 is 13 residues. V lost 3 bases to trimming and J lost 5 bases, with 10 bases between them. CDR1 is KGHSH and CDR2 is LQKENI in the germline V gene. CDR3 sequence reads: CASSPGEGTEAFF. As DNA, the CDR3 is TGTGCCAGCTCACCGGGGGAGGGGACTGAAGCTTTCTTT.

V is TRBV6-2 or TRBV6-3 and J is TRBJ2-1; D gene ambiguous. Trimming shortened V by 4 bases and J by 3 bases, and 7 bases separated the two germline ends. CDR1 is MNHEY and CDR2 is SVGEGT in the germline V gene. This CDR3 region has 13 residues. The CDR3 spells CASSSEVYNEQFF. The CDR3, as DNA: TGTGCCAGCAGTTCAGAGGTCTACAATGAGCAGTTCTTC.

V and J are TRBV3-1 (or the pseudogene TRBV3-2) and TRBJ1-2; no firm D call. V shed 6 bases and J shed 4 bases, with 12 bases lying between them. Germline V CDR1 and CDR2: LGHDT, YNNKEL (reference sequence). CDR3 length: 13 amino acids. CDR3 in amino acids: CASSRSGGYGYTF. The CDR3 DNA reads TGTGCCAGCAGTCGCAGCGGAGGCTATGGCTACACCTTC.

The V gene is TRBV4-1, the J gene TRBJ2-5, with D perhaps TRBD1 (5 bases). The CDR3 runs 13 residues. Germline lookup yields CDR1 MGHRA and CDR2 YSYEKL. V was cut by 6 bases and J by 1 base, with 9 bases left in between. Here the CDR3 reads CASSSDSQETQYF. As DNA, the CDR3 is TGCGCCAGCAGTTCCGACAGCCAAGAGACCCAGTACTTC.

This clone turned up a few times. The chain joins TRBV10-3 to TRBJ1-6; 10 nucleotides line up with TRBD1. With V trimmed by 4 bases and J by 10 bases, 10 bases remained unmatched. Per the germline V gene, CDR1 is ENHRY and CDR2 is SYGVKD. The CDR3 is 16 amino acids. The CDR3 spells CAISVTGQGDGSPLHF. The CDR3, as DNA: TGTGCCATCAGTGTGACCGGACAGGGGGATGGGTCACCCCTCCACTTT.

The V and J genes are TRBV6-5 and TRBJ2-5; D not certain. Germline loops: CDR1 MNHEY, CDR2 SVGAGI. The length of the CDR3 is 15 residues. The ends were cut back, 0 bases at V and 5 bases at J, with 13 bases in the middle. The DNA of the CDR3 is TGTGCCAGCAGTTACTCGAGTATCCGGCGGGAGACCCAGTACTTC. This codes for CASSYSSIRRETQYF.

The chain is built from TRBV5-4 and TRBJ1-2; D possibly corresponds to TRBD1 (6 bases). Germline loops: CDR1 SGHNT, CDR2 YYREEE (reference sequence). This CDR3 contains 13 residues. Trimming took 0 bases from V and 7 from J, leaving 10 bases between them. CDR3 protein: CASSLDRVGGYTF. CDR3 coding DNA: TGTGCCAGCAGCTTGGACAGGGTGGGTGGCTACACCTTC.

The CDR3 DNA sequence: TGTGCCTGGACCTCGTCGTGGGGCGCGGGGGGCTACACCTTC. Residues: CAWTSSWGAGGYTF. The gene calls are TRBV30 and TRBJ1-2; a possible D gene is TRBD1 (5 bases). The germline gives CDR1 GTSNPN, CDR2 SVGIG (reference sequence). Trimming left V 4 bases short and J 8 bases short, with 20 bases between. CDR3 length: 14 amino acids. The full variable domain, with the rest looked up from reference TRBV30 and TRBJ1-2, is SQTIHQWPATLVQPVGSPLSLECTVEGTSNPNLYWYRQAAGRGLQLLFYSVGIGQISSEVPQNLSASRPQDRQFILSSKKLLLSDSGFYLCAWTSSWGAGGYTFGSGTRLTVV.

The rearrangement links TRBV5-1 to TRBJ2-7; weak D call: TRBD1 (6 bases). Germline CDR1 and CDR2: SGHRS and YFSETQ. The CDR3 covers 15 residues. The ends were cut back, 0 bases at V and 2 bases at J, with 12 bases in the middle. In nucleotides, the CDR3 is TGCGCCAGCAGCTTGGGTTGGGGACAAACCTACGAGCAGTACTTC. Translated, it gives CASSLGWGQTYEQYF.

At least ten counts were recorded for this clone. The V gene is TRBV30, the J gene TRBJ2-1; D perhaps matches TRBD2 (7 bases). CDR3 length: 10 amino acids. The germline gives CDR1 GTSNPN, CDR2 SVGIG (reference sequence). The V and J ends lost 8 bases and 9 bases respectively, with 11 bases between them. CDR3 DNA: TGTGCCCGGGGGGCGGGTGAGCAGTTCTTC. Translated, it gives CARGAGEQFF.

This rearrangement joins TRBV7-9 to TRBJ1-1; 8 bases line up with TRBD1. CDR3 length equals 16 residues. The J segment lost 0 bases and the V segment lost 5 bases, leaving 8 bases of the junction unmatched. The germline V gene has CDR1 SEHNR and CDR2 FQNEAQ (reference sequence). The CDR3 DNA reads TGTGCCAGCAGCAATAGACAGGGGAACATGAACACTGAAGCTTTCTTT. Its protein product is CASSNRQGNMNTEAFF.

This chain's CDR3 is CATSGWDSSYNEQFF. The CDR3, as DNA: TGTGCCACCAGTGGTTGGGACAGCTCCTACAATGAGCAGTTCTTC. V gene TRBV24-1 combines with J gene TRBJ2-1, with 7 bases fitting TRBD1. The CDR3 is made up of 15 amino acids. V lost 5 bases and J lost 0; bases outside the gene matches: 3. Per germline, CDR1 KGHDR and CDR2 SFDVKD.

The chain employs TRBV30 and TRBJ1-2; D is possibly TRBD1 (6 bases). CDR1 and CDR2 (germline): GTSNPN, SVGIG (reference sequence). There are 14 residues in the CDR3. V lost 0 bases, J lost 8 bases, and 16 bases lay in between. CDR3 protein: CAWSVRRGPGGYTF. CDR3 in DNA: TGTGCCTGGAGTGTAAGGCGGGGGCCGGGGGGCTACACCTTC.

This clone was counted a few times. The V call is TRBV30, the J call TRBJ2-2; tentatively, D is TRBD1 (5 bases). Germline lookup yields CDR1 GTSNPN and CDR2 SVGIG (reference sequence). Trimming took 3 bases from V and 1 from J, leaving 9 bases between them. The CDR3 totals 14 residues. CDR3 amino acids: CAWRGRMNTGELFF. For the CDR3, the DNA is TGTGCCTGGAGGGGGCGGATGAACACCGGGGAGCTGTTTTTT.

The chain has TRBV3-1 (or the pseudogene TRBV3-2) and TRBJ2-5; D might be TRBD1 (5 bases). The ends were cut back, 1 base at V and 2 bases at J, with 11 bases in the middle. CDR1 is LGHDT and CDR2 is YNNKEL in the germline V gene (reference sequence). The CDR3 length is 15 residues. Here the CDR3 DNA reads TGTGCCAGCAGCCAAGGAGTGACAGCTCAAGAGACCCAGTACTTC. Its protein is CASSQGVTAQETQYF.

The chain carries TRBV28 and TRBJ1-4; no definite D call. Deletions cut 6 bases from V and 4 bases from J, with 15 bases between. This CDR3 has 15 amino acids. CDR1 is MDHEN and CDR2 is SYDVKM in the germline V gene. The CDR3 region has the DNA TGTGCCAGCAGACGCGACTCCCGTGGTAATGAAAAACTGTTTTTT. Translation gives CASRRDSRGNEKLFF.

The CDR3 DNA sequence: TGTGCCAGCAGCTACCGGACAGGCAACTATGGCTACACCTTC. Translated, it gives CASSYRTGNYGYTF. This chain joins TRBV5-8 and TRBJ1-2; 7 nucleotides agree with TRBD1. The CDR3 is made up of 14 amino acids. Germline CDR1 SGHTS, CDR2 YDEGEE. V was pared by 3 bases and J by 2 bases, with 4 bases of the junction left unmatched.

The chain employs TRBV19 and TRBJ1-1; D is possibly TRBD1 (6 bases). V lost 5 bases to trimming and J lost 0 bases, with 10 bases between them. Per germline, CDR1 LNHDA and CDR2 SQIVND (reference sequence). The CDR3 length is 14 residues. As DNA, the CDR3 is TGTGCCAGTAGTCCCGGGACAATGAACACTGAAGCTTTCTTT. Its translation: CASSPGTMNTEAFF.

This chain uses TRBV11-3 with TRBJ1-1, with D uncertain. Trimming stripped 4 bases from V and 5 bases from J, with 11 bases between. This CDR3 region has 13 residues. The germline CDR1 and CDR2 sequences are SGHNT and YENEEA. Here the CDR3 DNA reads TGTGCCAGCAGCTACGGGGTGGGGACTGAAGCTTTCTTT. It yields the protein CASSYGVGTEAFF.

To note about this clone: At one of its ends the junction is not consistent with the germline gene, which may arise from a read error. The chain combines TRBV12-3 or TRBV12-4 with TRBJ2-3; possible D gene TRBD2, 5 bases. The CDR3 runs to 12 residues. The CDR3 loop reads CTSSLAGDTQYF. The DNA for the CDR3 is TGTACCAGCAGCCTAGCCGGAGATACGCAGTATTTT.

The J gene is TRBJ1-1, the V gene TRBV7-2; D gene ambiguous. The V end was cut by 2 bases, the J end by 3 bases, with 7 bases between. Germline values: CDR1 SGHTA, CDR2 FQGNSA. This CDR3 is 13 amino acids long. The CDR3 nucleotides read TGTGCCAGCAGCTTAAATACAGACACTGAAGCTTTCTTT. As protein: CASSLNTDTEAFF.